This TCR beta chain was sequenced in a study of blood T cell repertoires in COVID-19. TCRdb's copy holds only in-frame clones and misses some; the assay was immunoSEQ multiplex PCR. The table lists about 200,000 clones, roughly four fifths of them singletons. Trimming removed 4 bases from V and 7 bases from J; junction bases left unmatched: 4. Germline loops: CDR1 SGDLS, CDR2 YYNGEE. CDR3 length: 15 amino acids. The clonotype comes from a man in his forties or fifties who had recovered from COVID-19. The J gene is TRBJ1-6, the V gene TRBV9; 11 bases line up with TRBD1. The sequenced sample was PBMCs or T cells enriched from blood (not recorded which). The CDR3 loop reads CASSIGQGANSPLHF. DNA of the CDR3: TGTGCCAGCAGCATCGGACAGGGGGCAAATTCACCCCTCCACTTT.